This TCR beta chain was sequenced in a study of human T cells and chemical hapten exposure. This clonotype was seen more than once but under ten times. Time point of the sample: patch test 3, about 24 weeks after DPC sensitization. The treatment denotes: therapeutic diphenylcyclopropenone sensitization with weekly scalp DPC. TCRdb recomputed calls from the RACE reads with MiXCR, one row per CDR3 protein. This table has about 97,000 distinct CDR3 sequences, roughly a quarter appearing once. The sequence was collected from a man aged 40-49 years with alopecia areata. Some clones in this sample may be carry-over from other donors' samples. The input for sequencing was whole blood, taken in connection with sensitization to the hapten diphenylcyclopropenone (DPC).

CDR3 sequence: CASSFRPTQETQYF. CDR3 coding DNA: TGTGCCAGCAGTTTCCGACCGACTCAAGAGACCCAGTACTTC. This sequence joins TRBV27 and TRBJ2-5; D is undetermined. Germline assignment: CDR1 MNHEY and CDR2 SMNVEV (reference sequence). CDR3 length: 14 amino acids. Trimming pared 3 bases from V and 2 bases from J, leaving 10 bases between.